The 18 T cell receptor beta chains given below trace back to one sample, sequenced in a study of T cells in Graves' hyperthyroidism and ophthalmopathy. Amplified TCR beta CDR3 regions derived from RNA transcripts. With the HTBI primer set, the TCR CDR3 went through a first round of RT-PCR. One entry per CDR3 protein, called by TCRdb with MiXCR from the multiplex PCR reads. The sample lists hundreds of thousands of distinct CDR3 sequences; 14% were seen once. Sequenced material: blood. The receptors shown here come from a woman under 30 with Graves' hyperthyroidism.

This clonotype was recorded at least ten times. This chain links TRBV12-3 or TRBV12-4 with TRBJ1-5, with D perhaps matching TRBD1 (5 bases). The germline V and J ends were trimmed by 3 bases and 2 bases, with 17 bases remaining between them. CDR3 size: 17 residues. CDR3 sequence: CASSFAREIRGNQPQHF. CDR3 DNA sequence: TGTGCCAGCAGTTTCGCCAGGGAAATAAGGGGCAATCAGCCCCAGCATTTT.

This clonotype showed up just a few times. J is TRBJ2-1 and V is TRBV7-2; a possible D gene is TRBD2 (7 bases). The CDR3 sequence is 15 residues long. Trimming took off 1 base at V and 3 bases at J, with 10 bases between the two ends. The germline V gene has CDR1 SGHTA and CDR2 FQGNSA. DNA of the CDR3: TGTGCCAGCAGCTTAGAAGGGGGGGGCTACAATGAGCAGTTCTTC. It encodes CASSLEGGGYNEQFF. The entire variable domain, with the rest obtained from reference TRBV7-2 and TRBJ2-1, is as follows: GAGVSQSPSNKVTEKGKDVELRCDPISGHTALYWYRQSLGQGLEFLIYFQGNSAPDKSGLPSDRFSAERTGGSVSTLTIQRTQQEDSAVYLCASSLEGGGYNEQFFGPGTRLTVL.

The J gene is TRBJ2-6, the V gene TRBV19; weak D call: TRBD1 (6 bases). V shed 8 bases and J shed 2 bases, with 13 bases lying between them. Germline V gives CDR1 LNHDA, CDR2 SQIVND (reference sequence). The CDR3 is made up of 15 amino acids. For the CDR3, the DNA is TGTGCCAGTGAGCAGGGGCGCACTGGGGCCAACGTCCTGACTTTC. Its protein is CASEQGRTGANVLTF.

This clonotype was seen ten or more times. The chain couples TRBV2 to TRBJ2-5, with TRBD2 matching over 10 bases. The J segment lost 3 bases and the V segment lost 7 bases, leaving 11 bases of the junction unmatched. This CDR3 region has 16 residues. Germline V gives CDR1 SNHLY, CDR2 FYNNEI. As DNA, the CDR3 is TGTGCCAGCACCGGGATTGGGACTAGCGAGGAAGAGACCCAGTACTTC. This encodes CASTGIGTSEEETQYF. The full variable domain, completed using reference TRBV2 and TRBJ2-5, is EPEVTQTPSHQVTQMGQEVILRCVPISNHLYFYWYRQILGQKVEFLVSFYNNEISEKSEIFDDQFSVERPDGSNFTLKIRSTKLEDSAMYFCASTGIGTSEEETQYFGPGTRLLVL.

The genes are TRBV4-3 and TRBJ1-2; TRBD1 agrees at 7 bases. Germline CDR1 is LGHNA and CDR2 is YSLEER. The junction had 12 bases not matched to a gene; V was cut back by 0 bases and J by 8 bases. This CDR3 contains 16 residues. The CDR3 nucleotides are TGCGCCAGCAGCCAAGATAGGGGGACAGAGGCCTCCGGCTACACCTTC. The encoded protein is CASSQDRGTEASGYTF.

There are many counts of this clonotype. The gene calls are TRBV20-1 and TRBJ2-1; no reliable D call. Germline V gives CDR1 DFQATT, CDR2 SNEGSKA (reference sequence). Trimming left V 3 bases short and J 0 bases short, with 18 bases between. The length of the CDR3 is 17 residues. CDR3 sequence: CSASDFLGKASYNEQFF. The CDR3 DNA reads as TGCAGTGCTAGCGATTTCCTTGGGAAGGCCTCCTACAATGAGCAGTTCTTC.

This clonotype was seen ten or more times. The chain uses TRBV2 and TRBJ2-3; TRBD2 matches at 10 bases. The germline gives CDR1 SNHLY, CDR2 FYNNEI. The CDR3 sequence is 15 residues long. Trimming took 6 bases from V and 4 from J; bases not matched to a gene: 7. The CDR3 nucleotides read TGTGCCAGCAGCAAGCGGGAGGGCCCACCAGATACGCAGTATTTT. Protein product: CASSKREGPPDTQYF. The whole variable domain, filled in from reference TRBV2 and TRBJ2-3, reads EPEVTQTPSHQVTQMGQEVILRCVPISNHLYFYWYRQILGQKVEFLVSFYNNEISEKSEIFDDQFSVERPDGSNFTLKIRSTKLEDSAMYFCASSKREGPPDTQYFGPGTRLTVL.

This clonotype has a count of ten or more. The V gene is TRBV7-2, the J gene TRBJ2-5; 15 nucleotides line up with TRBD2. Germline values: CDR1 SGHTA, CDR2 FQGNSA. This CDR3 spans 21 amino acids. The junction had 14 bases not matched to a gene; V was cut back by 1 base and J by 2 bases. CDR3 sequence (DNA): TGTGCCAGCAGCTTAGTGGCGGTTGGACTAGCGGGAGGGGTGGGGCAAGAGACCCAGTACTTC. Its translation: CASSLVAVGLAGGVGQETQYF.

In its sample, this clonotype was seen a few times. The chain uses TRBV10-2 and TRBJ1-3; no firm D call. The CDR3 is 15 residues long. Between the trimmed V and J ends, which lost 2 bases and 0 bases, there was a span of 8 bases. Germline V gene sequence: CDR1 WSHSY, CDR2 SAAADI. CDR3 residues: CASSESTVSGNTIYF. The DNA of the CDR3 is TGCGCCAGCAGTGAGAGCACGGTCTCTGGAAACACCATATATTTT.

This clonotype was detected many times. The chain has TRBV2 and TRBJ1-1; no reliable D call. The CDR3 totals 14 residues. The ends were cut back, 6 bases at V and 1 base at J, with 12 bases in the middle. CDR1 SNHLY and CDR2 FYNNEI come from the germline V gene. CDR3 in amino acids: CASRPSSRNTEAFF. The CDR3 bases are TGTGCCAGCAGGCCTTCTAGCAGGAACACTGAAGCTTTCTTT. Variable domain in full (rest from reference TRBV2 and TRBJ1-1): EPEVTQTPSHQVTQMGQEVILRCVPISNHLYFYWYRQILGQKVEFLVSFYNNEISEKSEIFDDQFSVERPDGSNFTLKIRSTKLEDSAMYFCASRPSSRNTEAFFGQGTRLTVV.

This clonotype showed up just a few times. V and J are TRBV12-3 or TRBV12-4 and TRBJ2-5, with D perhaps matching TRBD1 (6 bases). The CDR3 sequence is 13 residues long. V was shortened by 3 bases and J by 5 bases, with 10 bases between the two germline ends. The CDR3 bases are TGTGCCAGCAGTTTTACGAGGGGGGAGACCCAGTACTTC. Translation gives CASSFTRGETQYF.

There are a few counts of this clonotype. J is TRBJ1-2 and V is TRBV5-8; D ambiguous. The CDR3 totals 13 residues. Trimming removed 2 bases at V and 7 bases at J, with 12 bases between. Germline-derived CDR1 and CDR2 are SGHTS and YDEGEE. The CDR3 reads CASSFGLEGGYTF. CDR3 DNA: TGTGCCAGCAGCTTCGGGTTGGAGGGTGGCTACACCTTC.

Ten or more counts support this clonotype. The rearrangement joins TRBV14 to TRBJ2-5; unclear D gene. CDR3 size: 12 residues. The germline V and J ends were trimmed by 4 bases and 7 bases, with 10 bases remaining between them. Germline CDR1 SGHDN, CDR2 FVKESK. For the CDR3, the DNA is TGTGCCAGCAGCCGACCGGAAGGGACCCAGTACTTC. Translated: CASSRPEGTQYF.

In the case of this clonotype: A much larger clone differs from this one at a single base, so this may be a read error. V gene TRBV15 combines with J gene TRBJ1-5; D unclear. This CDR3 spans 14 amino acids. CDR1 is LNHNV, CDR2 YYDKDF, per germline (reference sequence). Written as DNA, the CDR3 is TGTGCCACGAGGGAGGGTATCAGCAATCAGTCCCAGCATTTT. Amino acid sequence: CATREGISNQSQHF.

The genes are TRBV20-1 and TRBJ1-1, with D unresolved. The germline V and J ends were trimmed by 4 bases and 1 base, with 7 bases remaining between them. The CDR3 totals 12 residues. The germline gives CDR1 DFQATT, CDR2 SNEGSKA (reference sequence). CDR3 sequence reads: CSAKGPNTEAFF. The CDR3 DNA sequence: TGCAGTGCTAAAGGGCCGAACACTGAAGCTTTCTTT.

The rearrangement uses TRBV19 and TRBJ2-5; TRBD2 matches 7 bases. The germline V gene encodes CDR1 LNHDA and CDR2 SQIVND (reference sequence). V lost 5 bases, J lost 0 bases, and 12 bases stayed unmatched. This CDR3 region has 17 residues. The CDR3 region has the DNA TGTGCCAGTAGTCCACCTAGCGGATGGCGGTACCAAGAGACCCAGTACTTC. Its protein product is CASSPPSGWRYQETQYF. Full variable domain (missing parts from reference TRBV19 and TRBJ2-5): DGGITQSPKYLFRKEGQNVTLSCEQNLNHDAMYWYRQDPGQGLRLIYYSQIVNDFQKGDIAEGYSVSREKKESFPLTVTSAQKNPTAFYLCASSPPSGWRYQETQYFGPGTRLLVL.

This clonotype was seen ten or more times. The CDR3 spells CAWRSWGSGSSQDYNEQFF. The CDR3 DNA reads as TGTGCCTGGAGATCGTGGGGTAGCGGGAGTTCCCAAGACTACAATGAGCAGTTCTTC. This sequence joins TRBV30 and TRBJ2-1, with TRBD2 matching 9 bases. CDR1 and CDR2 from the germline V gene are GTSNPN and SVGIG (reference sequence). Losses at the gene ends were 3 bases for V and 3 bases for J; bases not matched to a gene: 18. The CDR3 covers 19 residues.

This clonotype was picked up many times. The chain recombines TRBV6-2 or TRBV6-3 with TRBJ1-2, with 10 bases matching TRBD1. The CDR3 has 15 residues. The germline V gene has CDR1 MNHEY and CDR2 SVGEGT. The V gene end was trimmed by 6 bases and the J gene end by 7 bases; junction bases not matched to a gene: 11. This CDR3 is CASRPNRQGASGYTF. The DNA for the CDR3 is TGTGCCAGCAGACCCAATCGACAGGGGGCAAGTGGCTACACCTTC.